This T cell receptor (beta chain) comes out of a study of blood T cell repertoires in COVID-19. Background on the study: T cells, B-cell-depleted T cells, or PBMCs supplied cDNA or gDNA.

Per the original methods: Researchers report that nucleated cell counts were estimated from reference gene primer amplification. TCRdb keeps only in-frame clones here, not all; method: immunoSEQ multiplex PCR. V and J calls and clone size are copied from that table; D and trimming were computed from the DNA. This sample has about 100,000 clones, with about 89% found just once. Germline CDR1 SGHRS, CDR2 YFSETQ. CDR3 size: 15 residues. Trimming removed 3 bases from V and 2 bases from J; junction bases left unmatched: 4. The sample taken for sequencing was peripheral blood. The gene calls are TRBV5-1 and TRBJ2-7; TRBD1 matches 11 bases. This TCR came from a woman aged 25 to 39 with acute or convalescent COVID-19. The CDR3 protein is CASSSPGQGAYEQYF. The CDR3 nucleotides are TGCGCCAGCAGCTCCCCGGGACAGGGGGCCTACGAGCAGTACTTC.